This T cell receptor (beta chain) comes out of a study of blood T cell repertoires in COVID-19. About the study: T cells, B-cell-depleted T cells, or PBMCs provided the cDNA or gDNA that served as material.

In the original analysis: Reference gene primers were amplified, and this amplification served to estimate nucleated cell counts. Clones were sequenced by immunoSEQ multiplex PCR, and TCRdb holds only the in-frame ones, with some missing. V, J and clone size reflect that table, while D and trimming were determined from the DNA. In the table there are some 98,000 clones, around 82% of which are singletons. V dropped 3 bases and J dropped 9 bases, with 8 bases sitting between them. The CDR3 runs to 11 residues. Germline assignment: CDR1 SEHNR and CDR2 FQNEAQ (reference sequence). This clone has just one count.

The gene calls are TRBV7-9 and TRBJ2-5; a weak D match, TRBD2 (5 bases). The source of this sequence is an older man with active or convalescent COVID-19. Sample: peripheral blood. The CDR3 nucleotides are TGTGCCAGCAGCTTCACCGGGGCCCAGTACTTC. Translating it yields CASSFTGAQYF.